The 2 T cell receptor beta chains presented below share a single source sample, sequenced in a study of beta chain features in type 1 diabetes. Sequenced material consisted of expressed TCRB transcripts (all of the isolated RNA was reverse transcribed). The data were produced by immunoSEQ multiplex PCR, yet TCRdb's version contains in-frame clones alone and is incomplete. Of 130,000 to 150,000 clones listed, about 9.2% are singletons. Sequenced: central memory CD4+ T cells from blood. The receptors originated from a man in his late teens or twenties in good health.

This clone has more than one count but fewer than ten. This sequence joins TRBV6-5 and TRBJ1-5; possible D gene TRBD1, 5 bases. The CDR3 loop spans 14 amino acids. With 6 bases removed from V and 6 bases from J, the gap between germline ends came to 15 bases. CDR1 is MNHEY, CDR2 SVGAGI, per germline. CDR3: CASSRLGASQPQHF. CDR3 nucleotides: TGTGCCAGCAGCCGACTAGGGGCTAGTCAGCCCCAGCATTTT.

The V call is TRBV2, the J call TRBJ1-2; a possible D gene is TRBD1 (6 bases). Germline V lookup: CDR1 SNHLY, CDR2 FYNNEI. The CDR3 loop spans 15 amino acids. Trimming stripped 6 bases from V and 2 bases from J, with 16 bases between. The CDR3 DNA is TGTGCCAGCAGCCCTTCCGGACAGCCAAACTATGGCTACACCTTC. It is translated as CASSPSGQPNYGYTF. Supplemented by reference TRBV2 and TRBJ1-2, the full variable domain reads EPEVTQTPSHQVTQMGQEVILRCVPISNHLYFYWYRQILGQKVEFLVSFYNNEISEKSEIFDDQFSVERPDGSNFTLKIRSTKLEDSAMYFCASSPSGQPNYGYTFGSGTRLTVV.